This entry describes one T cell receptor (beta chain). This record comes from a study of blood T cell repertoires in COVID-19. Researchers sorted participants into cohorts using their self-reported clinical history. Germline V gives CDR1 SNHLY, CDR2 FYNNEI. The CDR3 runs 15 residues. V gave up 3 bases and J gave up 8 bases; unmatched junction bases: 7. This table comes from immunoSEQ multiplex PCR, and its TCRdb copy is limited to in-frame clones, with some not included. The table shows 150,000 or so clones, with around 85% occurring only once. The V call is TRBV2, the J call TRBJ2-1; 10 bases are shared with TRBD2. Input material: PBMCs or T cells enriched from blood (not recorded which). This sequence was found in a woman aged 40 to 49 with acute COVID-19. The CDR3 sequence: CASSDSGRAGDEQFF. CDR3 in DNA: TGTGCCAGCAGTGACAGCGGGAGGGCCGGAGATGAGCAGTTCTTC. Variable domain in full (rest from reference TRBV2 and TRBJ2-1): EPEVTQTPSHQVTQMGQEVILRCVPISNHLYFYWYRQILGQKVEFLVSFYNNEISEKSEIFDDQFSVERPDGSNFTLKIRSTKLEDSAMYFCASSDSGRAGDEQFFGPGTRLTVL.